This T cell receptor (beta chain) appears in the sequencing data of a study of identical twins. Overall study results and limits: Instead of following the same donors, the conclusions were based on cross-sectional statistical analysis. Within cord blood, abundant beta clonotypes carried fewer insertions, but memory repertoires showed no such trend.

Germline CDR1 and CDR2: DFQATT and SNEGSKA (reference sequence). The CDR3 runs to 14 residues. The J segment lost 4 bases and the V segment lost 1 base, leaving 5 bases of the junction unmatched. Via MiXCR, TCRdb re-called the 5' RACE reads, giving one row per CDR3 protein. Of 200,000 to 250,000 distinct CDR3 sequences listed, 5.5% to 8% are singletons. Of note for this clonotype: No antigen is known for it.

This same sample was also part of a study on yellow fever vaccine responses in identical twins. From that report: Twins' vaccine T cell responses reportedly seemed partly convergent and partly personalized.

This clonotype was obtained from a young woman in good health. Sequenced input: memory (CD45RO+) T cells sorted from blood. The rearrangement links TRBV20-1 to TRBJ2-3; TRBD1 aligns across 7 bases. CDR3 bases: TGCAGTGCTAGAGGAGGCAGGGGGTCAGATACGCAGTATTTT. Protein: CSARGGRGSDTQYF.